The 4 T cell receptor beta chains presented below share a single source sample, sequenced in a study of post-analysis software for immune sequencing data. Study conclusions and caveats: Four or five TRBV segments were more frequent in patients than controls; TRBV5-6, TRBV5-1 and TRBV20-1 belonged to this group.

Their antigens remain unidentified. Tagging with unique molecular identifiers was a feature of the TCR beta cDNA libraries. TCRdb fed the PCR reads into MiXCR, producing one record per CDR3 protein. The repertoire includes approximately 630,000 distinct CDR3 sequences, roughly three fifths of them detected once, and about 11% sits in the top ten. The specimen sequenced was blood. The source is a girl aged 2 to 10 with multiple sclerosis.

This chain joins TRBV6-1 and TRBJ2-7, with 8 bases matching TRBD1. This CDR3 region has 14 residues. Germline V gives CDR1 MNHNS, CDR2 SASEGT. J gave up 3 bases and V 4 bases, and 5 bases lay outside the gene matches. DNA of the CDR3: TGTGCCAGCAGTGGGACAGGGACGATCTACGAGCAGTACTTC. It translates to CASSGTGTIYEQYF.

The chain couples TRBV6-6 to TRBJ2-5; D might be TRBD1 or TRBD2, each matching 5 bases. There are 14 residues in the CDR3. The V and J ends lost 7 bases and 4 bases respectively, with 16 bases between them. The V gene's germline CDR1 is MNHNY and CDR2 SVGAGI (reference sequence). The CDR3 DNA sequence: TGTGCCAGCAAGAAACGAGGGGATTTAGAGACCCAGTACTTC. Encoded protein: CASKKRGDLETQYF.

This chain joins TRBV4-1 and TRBJ1-5, with D uncertain. Per germline, CDR1 MGHRA and CDR2 YSYEKL. V dropped 0 bases and J dropped 7 bases, with 19 bases sitting between them. The CDR3 sequence is 17 residues long. The CDR3, as DNA: TGCGCCAGCAGCCAAGAACCTTGGCCGGGGAGAGACCAGCCCCAGCATTTT. Its protein is CASSQEPWPGRDQPQHF.

This rearrangement joins TRBV7-8 to TRBJ1-1, with no clear D. V gave up 2 bases and J gave up 1 base, with 11 bases separating them. The CDR3 is 15 residues long. Germline lookup yields CDR1 SGHVS and CDR2 FQNEAQ. Here the CDR3 reads CASSLYRGTNTEAFF. The CDR3 DNA follows: TGTGCCAGCAGCTTATATCGGGGTACGAACACTGAAGCTTTCTTT.